This TCR beta chain was captured in a study of OX40 agonist ivuxolimab in advanced cancers. As for the study in general: Every 2 weeks, patients received ivuxolimab intravenously, dosed at 0.01 to 10 mg/kg. Overall study findings and caveats: On average, CD8+ T cells showed a greater number of expanded clones than CD4+. In the 0.1 to 3.0 mg/kg range, CD4+ and CD8+ blood T cells had expanded clonally by week 6.

Turning to this clone: Its antigen is currently unknown.

Germline loops: CDR1 LGHNA, CDR2 YSLEER. The CDR3 totals 15 residues. V lost 1 base and J lost 1, with 7 bases in between. Autoimmune disease history or systemic immunosuppression led to patients being barred. The method was immunoSEQ multiplex PCR; TCRdb's version includes in-frame clones alone and lacks a portion of them. Among roughly 90,000 clones listed, 87% were seen once. The TCR comes from an adult with an advanced solid tumor such as melanoma, head and neck, liver or kidney cancer. Sequencing used CD4+ or CD8+ T cells sorted from blood, obtained in a trial of the OX40 agonist ivuxolimab. The rearrangement links TRBV4-3 to TRBJ2-2, with D possibly TRBD1 on 6 matching bases. The CDR3 sequence: CASSQVQGNTGELFF. As DNA, the CDR3 is TGCGCCAGCAGCCAAGTACAGGGGAACACCGGGGAGCTGTTTTTT.